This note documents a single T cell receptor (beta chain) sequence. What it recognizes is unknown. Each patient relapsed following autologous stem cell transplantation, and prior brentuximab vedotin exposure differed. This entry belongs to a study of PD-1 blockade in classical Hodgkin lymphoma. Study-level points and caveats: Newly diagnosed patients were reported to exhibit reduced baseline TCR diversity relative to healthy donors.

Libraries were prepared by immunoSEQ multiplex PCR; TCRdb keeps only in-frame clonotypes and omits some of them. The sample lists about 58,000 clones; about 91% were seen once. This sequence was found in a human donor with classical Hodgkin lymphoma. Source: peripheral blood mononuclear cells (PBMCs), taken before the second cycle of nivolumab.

The CDR3 sequence: CASRIRDRGRGDTQYF. The CDR3 nucleotides read TGTGCCAGCAGGATAAGGGACAGGGGGCGAGGAGATACGCAGTATTTT. The rearrangement joins TRBV28 to TRBJ2-3, with TRBD1 identical over 12 bases. CDR1 is MDHEN, CDR2 SYDVKM, per germline. J was trimmed by 5 bases and V by 6 bases; bases with no gene match: 9. The CDR3 spans 16 residues.